Reported below is one T cell receptor (beta chain). This same CDR3 is encoded by further DNA sequences in the sample. Study processing details: Nucleated cell number was recorded as an estimate derived from reference gene primer amplification. Method: immunoSEQ multiplex PCR; TCRdb's copy keeps in-frame clones and lacks some. That table is the source of V, J and clone size, and D and trimming were worked out from the DNA. The repertoire holds some 370,000 clones, with about 90% as singletons. The CDR3 sequence is 13 residues long. V shed 4 bases and J 3 bases; nucleotides not matched to a gene: 2. Germline V lookup: CDR1 SQVTM, CDR2 ANQGSEA. This entry comes from a study of blood T cell repertoires in COVID-19. Study-level background: COVID-19 samples collected from the United States, Italy and Spain covered acute and convalescent phases. T cells, B-cell-depleted T cells, or PBMCs provided the cDNA or gDNA that served as material.

What was sequenced was peripheral blood. The rearrangement uses TRBV29-1 and TRBJ1-2, with 10 bases aligning to TRBD1. The receptor was derived from a man aged 40-55 years with acute or convalescent COVID-19. Here the CDR3 reads CSVGTGGDYGYTF. For the CDR3, the DNA is TGCAGCGTTGGGACAGGGGGGGACTATGGCTACACCTTC.